The rows below give T cell receptor beta chains drawn from one sample of a study of HIV-infected patients and healthy controls. From the 5' RACE reads, TCRdb called clonotypes with MiXCR, one entry per CDR3 protein. The sample carries about 5,500 distinct CDR3 sequences, about 8.6% recorded once. The sample consisted of blood, taken during antiretroviral therapy. The receptors stem from an adult with HIV infection. CDR3s include the opening cysteine and the closing phenylalanine or tryptophan. The D gene is left open where the match is weak. Rows give clone size only sometimes, using once, few, many, or a class for an expanded clone.

abundance | j_gene | v_gene | d_gene | CDR3aa | CDR3nt
many | TRBJ2-2 | TRBV7-3 | . | CASSRTGTENTGELFF | TGTGCCAGCAGCCGAACCGGGACCGAGAACACCGGGGAGCTGTTTTTT
. | TRBJ1-3 | TRBV3-1 | . | CASSQEKGGGNTIYF | TGTGCCAGCAGCCAAGAAAAGGGCGGTGGAAACACCATATATTTT
medium-sized | TRBJ1-1 | TRBV7-8 | . | CASSLGPVVEENTEAFF | TGTGCCAGCAGCTTAGGACCAGTTGTTGAGGAGAACACTGAAGCTTTCTTT
many | TRBJ1-4 | TRBV5-4 | TRBD1 | CASSQGQENEKLFF | TGTGCCAGCAGCCAGGGACAGGAGAATGAAAAACTGTTTTTT
many | TRBJ2-3 | TRBV24-1 | TRBD1 | CATSDPTRDRGVDTQYF | TGTGCCACCAGTGACCCCACCCGGGACAGGGGTGTAGATACGCAGTATTTT
many | TRBJ2-1 | TRBV29-1 | TRBD2 | CSVGGLAGRNEQFF | TGCAGCGTTGGCGGACTAGCGGGGAGGAATGAGCAGTTCTTC
many | TRBJ2-3 | TRBV20-1 | . | CSARGLAPNTQYF | TGCAGTGCTAGAGGCCTAGCGCCCAATACGCAGTATTTT
medium-sized | TRBJ2-7 | TRBV3-1 | . | CASSQDVGSSREQYF | TGTGCCAGCAGCCAAGATGTTGGGAGCTCCCGCGAGCAGTACTTC
medium-sized | TRBJ2-1 | TRBV6-5 | TRBD2 | CASSRRSGTSGGRNEQFF | TGTGCCAGCAGCCGACGCTCCGGGACTAGCGGGGGTAGGAATGAGCAGTTCTTC
few | TRBJ2-2 | TRBV10-3 | . | CAISEGLILDTGELFF | TGTGCCATCAGTGAGGGGTTGATCTTGGACACCGGGGAGCTGTTTTTT
many | TRBJ1-1 | TRBV6-5 | . | CASSPIQGTEAFF | TGTGCCAGCAGCCCGATTCAAGGCACTGAAGCTTTCTTT
medium-sized | TRBJ1-1 | TRBV10-2 | . | CASSYDGMNTEAFF | TGCGCCAGCAGTTACGACGGAATGAACACTGAAGCTTTCTTT
medium-sized | TRBJ2-3 | TRBV7-9 | TRBD1 | CASRSTGDGSTDTQYF | TGTGCCAGCAGATCGACAGGGGACGGGAGCACAGATACGCAGTATTTT
many | TRBJ2-5 | TRBV2 | TRBD1 | CASTQGVGEETQYF | TGTGCCAGCACCCAGGGGGTTGGTGAAGAGACCCAGTACTTC
many | TRBJ2-5 | TRBV6-5 | TRBD1 | CASSYGTGRMETQYF | TGTGCCAGCAGTTACGGGACAGGGAGGATGGAGACCCAGTACTTC
medium-sized | TRBJ1-5 | TRBV19 | . | CASQEGSYSNQPQHF | TGTGCCAGCCAGGAGGGGTCGTATAGCAATCAGCCCCAGCATTTT
. | TRBJ2-5 | TRBV15 | TRBD2 | CATSRDLREYQETQYF | TGTGCCACCAGCAGAGATTTGCGGGAGTACCAAGAGACCCAGTACTTC
many | TRBJ2-7 | TRBV18 | . | CASSPLGYEQYF | TGTGCCAGCTCACCATTGGGTTACGAGCAGTACTTC
many | TRBJ1-2 | TRBV12-3/TRBV12-4 | TRBD1 | CASTRTGGHYGYTF | TGTGCCAGCACCAGGACAGGGGGCCACTATGGCTACACCTTC
many | TRBJ1-6 | TRBV2 | . | CASSEGFVLDF | TGTGCCAGCAGTGAAGGTTTCGTCCTGGACTTT
many | TRBJ1-4 | TRBV7-2 | . | CASSFTVGSRKLFF | TGTGCCAGCAGCTTTACCGTTGGGAGCAGAAAACTGTTTTTT
medium-sized | TRBJ1-2 | TRBV5-1 | . | CASSLESGRYGYTF | TGCGCCAGCAGCTTGGAGTCAGGGCGCTATGGCTACACCTTC
many | TRBJ2-5 | TRBV7-9 | . | CASSFLEEVTQYF | TGTGCCAGCAGCTTTCTGGAAGAAGTGACCCAGTACTTC
many | TRBJ1-1 | TRBV19 | . | CASSIRRNPFEAFF | TGTGCCAGTAGTATTAGGCGAAACCCTTTTGAAGCTTTCTTT
medium-sized | TRBJ1-5 | TRBV19 | . | CASTPGSYSNQPQHF | TGTGCCAGTACACCAGGGAGTTATAGCAATCAGCCCCAGCATTTT
few | TRBJ2-7 | TRBV6-2/TRBV6-3 | TRBD2 | CASKGTSGSYEQYF | TGTGCCAGCAAGGGGACTAGCGGCTCCTACGAGCAGTACTTC
few | TRBJ2-1 | TRBV6-2/TRBV6-3 | TRBD2 | CASSYPGTSGGRYNEQFF | TGTGCCAGCAGTTACCCCGGGACTAGCGGGGGCCGATACAATGAGCAGTTCTTC
medium-sized | TRBJ2-7 | TRBV6-2/TRBV6-3 | . | CASSYPPRGEQYF | TGTGCCAGCAGTTACCCCCCCAGGGGCGAGCAGTACTTC
many | TRBJ1-6 | TRBV7-6 | . | CASSSNGGGVSPLHF | TGTGCCAGCAGCTCCAACGGGGGGGGGGTCTCACCCCTCCACTTT
medium-sized | TRBJ1-1 | TRBV4-3 | . | CASSQDLRGGARHTEAFF | TGCGCCAGCAGCCAAGATCTTCGGGGGGGGGCCCGTCACACTGAAGCTTTCTTT
few | TRBJ2-1 | TRBV6-2/TRBV6-3 | TRBD2 | CASSYPGTSGRLSYNEQFF | TGTGCCAGCAGTTACCCCGGGACTAGCGGGAGGCTTTCTTACAATGAGCAGTTCTTC
few | TRBJ2-3 | TRBV19 | TRBD2 | CASSITRGLAGGPTDTQYF | TGTGCCAGTAGTATAACCCGTGGACTAGCGGGGGGGCCCACAGATACGCAGTATTTT
many | TRBJ1-3 | TRBV20-1 | TRBD1 | CSASETGGPGNTIYF | TGCAGTGCTAGCGAGACAGGGGGACCTGGAAACACCATATATTTT
medium-sized | TRBJ2-3 | TRBV7-2 | TRBD2 | CASSPAGLAGDTQYF | TGTGCCAGCAGCCCAGCTGGGCTAGCGGGAGATACGCAGTATTTT
many | TRBJ2-1 | TRBV7-2 | TRBD2 | CASSLVGTSGGASYNEQFF | TGTGCCAGCAGCTTAGTCGGGACTAGCGGGGGGGCCTCCTACAATGAGCAGTTCTTC
many | TRBJ2-1 | TRBV28 | . | CASSISTGLGASFNEQFF | TGTGCCAGCAGTATCTCAACGGGCTTGGGGGCGTCTTTCAATGAGCAGTTCTTC
. | TRBJ2-6 | TRBV2 | . | CASTGGTSRAGANVLTF | TGTGCCAGCACTGGAGGAACTAGCCGGGCTGGGGCCAACGTCCTGACTTTC
many | TRBJ2-4 | TRBV12-3/TRBV12-4 | . | CASSLLQGGKNIQYF | TGTGCCAGCAGTTTACTACAGGGTGGCAAAAACATTCAGTACTTC